Below are 24 T cell receptor beta chains sequenced from a single sample in a study of shared clonotypes between healthy human individuals. Measured with immunoSEQ multiplex PCR; TCRdb has only the in-frame clones, and not every one. The sample lists a few million clones, around 93% occurring once. Naive CD8 isolation took CD45RO-negative cells positively selected for CCR7 and excluded terminally differentiated effector memory CD45RA+ cells. Sequencing used naive CD8+ T cells from PBMCs. The receptors come from a man younger than 30 in good health. Some clones in this sample may be carry-over from other donors' samples.

The count of this clone is one. The chain carries TRBV6-6 and TRBJ2-3, with D unresolved. This CDR3 is 12 amino acids long. Trimming cost V 5 bases and J 6 bases, with 9 bases left between them. Germline assignment: CDR1 MNHNY and CDR2 SVGAGI (reference sequence). CDR3 protein: CASSPSPDTQYF. The DNA of the CDR3 is TGTGCCAGCAGTCCCAGTCCCGATACGCAGTATTTT.

V gene TRBV25-1 combines with J gene TRBJ2-7; 7 bases agree with TRBD2. The CDR3 totals 14 residues. Germline values: CDR1 MGHDK, CDR2 SYGVNS. The V segment lost 3 bases and the J segment 1 base; nucleotides outside the gene matches: 3. In nucleotides, the CDR3 is TGTGCCAGCAGTGACTGGGGGGGATCCTACGAGCAGTACTTC. Its protein is CASSDWGGSYEQYF.

This sequence joins TRBV10-3 and TRBJ2-1; D gene uncertain. This CDR3 is 13 amino acids long. V gave up 3 bases and J gave up 4 bases, with 7 bases separating them. Per germline, CDR1 ENHRY and CDR2 SYGVKD. CDR3 bases: TGTGCCATCAGTGATTGGAGTTACAATGAGCAGTTCTTC. Its translation: CAISDWSYNEQFF.

J is TRBJ2-5 and V is TRBV28; D gene unclear. Looked up from germline, CDR1 is MDHEN and CDR2 is SYDVKM. V was clipped by 3 bases and J by 4 bases, with 9 bases between them. This CDR3 region has 13 residues. CDR3: CASSLDKPETQYF. For the CDR3, the DNA is TGTGCCAGCAGTTTGGATAAGCCAGAGACCCAGTACTTC.

The chain recombines TRBV28 with TRBJ2-2; tentative D call: TRBD2 (6 bases). V lost 3 bases, J lost 4 bases, and 9 bases lay in between. Germline-derived CDR1 and CDR2 are MDHEN and SYDVKM. The CDR3 length is 14 residues. CDR3 in amino acids: CASSFRRGTGELFF. DNA of the CDR3: TGTGCCAGCAGTTTTAGGAGGGGCACCGGGGAGCTGTTTTTT. The variable domain in full, completed from reference TRBV28 and TRBJ2-2, reads DVKVTQSSRYLVKRTGEKVFLECVQDMDHENMFWYRQDPGLGLRLIYFSYDVKMKEKGDIPEGYSVSREKKERFSLILESASTNQTSMYLCASSFRRGTGELFFGEGSRLTVL.

The chain couples TRBV6-5 to TRBJ1-1, with D tentatively TRBD1 (5 bases). The V end was cut by 2 bases, the J end by 5 bases, with 15 bases between. This CDR3 is built from 15 residues. The germline CDR1 and CDR2 sequences are MNHEY and SVGAGI. CDR3 in DNA: TGTGCCAGCAGTTACGGGGGGTATGGGAAAACTGAAGCTTTCTTT. It is translated as CASSYGGYGKTEAFF.

J is TRBJ2-1 and V is TRBV9; 7 nucleotides align to TRBD2. Germline loops: CDR1 SGDLS, CDR2 YYNGEE. With 2 bases clipped from V and 7 bases from J, the junction kept 9 bases outside the gene matches. The CDR3 runs to 15 residues. This CDR3 is CASSVLPQLANEQFF. The CDR3 nucleotides are TGTGCCAGCAGCGTGCTACCTCAACTAGCGAATGAGCAGTTCTTC. The full variable domain, completed using reference TRBV9 and TRBJ2-1, is DSGVTQTPKHLITATGQRVTLRCSPRSGDLSVYWYQQSLDQGLQFLIQYYNGEERAKGNILERFSAQQFPDLHSELNLSSLELGDSALYFCASSVLPQLANEQFFGPGTRLTVL.

The chain combines TRBV10-1 with TRBJ1-5; D not resolved. CDR1 WNHNN and CDR2 SYGVQD come from the germline V gene (reference sequence). Trimming took 6 bases from V and 9 from J, leaving 15 bases between them. The CDR3 extends over 13 amino acids. The CDR3 sequence: CASSPTEAGPQHF. As DNA, the CDR3 is TGCGCCAGCAGCCCGACGGAGGCTGGGCCCCAGCATTTT.

The V and J genes are TRBV7-9 and TRBJ2-1; D uncertain. Germline CDR1 is SEHNR and CDR2 is FQNEAQ (reference sequence). V lost 5 bases to trimming and J lost 2 bases, with 16 bases between them. The CDR3 sequence is 16 residues long. The CDR3, as DNA: TGTGCCAGCAGCCCTCGAAGTTCCGGAGCCTACAATGAGCAGTTCTTC. This translates into CASSPRSSGAYNEQFF.

The chain uses TRBV15 and TRBJ2-5, with D unresolved. From germline, CDR1 is LNHNV and CDR2 YYDKDF (reference sequence). The V end lost 8 bases, the J end lost 2 bases, and 12 bases lay between the germline ends. There are 13 residues in the CDR3. The CDR3 protein is CATAWATQETQYF. CDR3 bases: TGTGCCACCGCCTGGGCCACGCAAGAGACCCAGTACTTC.

The chain is built from TRBV30 and TRBJ2-5; 8 bases are shared with TRBD1. This CDR3 is built from 14 residues. J lost 4 bases, V lost 1 base, and 5 bases had no gene match. CDR1 is GTSNPN and CDR2 is SVGIG in the germline V gene (reference sequence). CDR3 loop: CAWSGGQGAETQYF. As DNA, the CDR3 is TGTGCCTGGAGTGGTGGACAGGGAGCAGAGACCCAGTACTTC.

CDR3 protein: CASTVGYEQYF. CDR3 bases: TGTGCCAGTACCGTGGGGTACGAGCAGTACTTC. This chain links TRBV6-1 with TRBJ2-7; D is undetermined. There are 11 residues in the CDR3. With 9 bases removed from V and 4 bases from J, the gap between germline ends came to 10 bases. CDR1 is MNHNS, CDR2 SASEGT, per germline.

The chain joins TRBV7-9 to TRBJ2-7, with a possible D match to TRBD2 (6 bases). V gave up 5 bases and J gave up 5 bases, with 16 bases separating them. Germline V gene sequence: CDR1 SEHNR, CDR2 FQNEAQ (reference sequence). The CDR3 loop spans 14 amino acids. CDR3: CASSTDGTQNEQYF. Here the CDR3 DNA reads TGTGCCAGCAGCACGGACGGGACTCAGAACGAGCAGTACTTC.

The chain is built from TRBV7-8 and TRBJ1-3; no clear D gene. This CDR3 has 14 residues. Per germline, CDR1 SGHVS and CDR2 FQNEAQ. V was cut by 3 bases and J by 3 bases, with 9 bases left in between. The CDR3 bases are TGTGCCAGCAGCTTCTGGACTTTTGGAAACACCATATATTTT. It yields the protein CASSFWTFGNTIYF.

The CDR3 protein is CASSLSGLGGDTQYF. The CDR3 nucleotides are TGTGCCAGCAGTTTATCCGGATTGGGGGGAGATACGCAGTATTTT. The chain uses TRBV28 and TRBJ2-3, with D perhaps matching TRBD2 (6 bases). V was trimmed by 1 base and J by 5 bases, leaving 13 bases between them. Germline V gives CDR1 MDHEN, CDR2 SYDVKM. CDR3 length: 15 amino acids.

This chain links TRBV27 with TRBJ1-5, with TRBD1 matching over 7 bases. Trimming removed 3 bases from V and 6 bases from J; junction bases left unmatched: 5. The V gene's germline CDR1 is MNHEY and CDR2 SMNVEV (reference sequence). This CDR3 is built from 14 residues. The CDR3 region has the DNA TGTGCCAGCAGTTTGGACAGGCGGTCTCAGCCCCAGCATTTT. Translation: CASSLDRRSQPQHF.

In this sample, this clone turned up a few times. The J gene is TRBJ1-1, the V gene TRBV4-3; D call uncertain. The V end lost 6 bases, the J end lost 1 base, and 12 bases lay between the germline ends. Per germline, CDR1 LGHNA and CDR2 YSLEER. This CDR3 has 14 residues. For the CDR3, the DNA is TGCGCCAGCAGGCGGGCCCTCGGGAACACTGAAGCTTTCTTT. Translated: CASRRALGNTEAFF.

V is TRBV27 and J is TRBJ2-1, with 9 positions matching TRBD2. Germline CDR1 MNHEY, CDR2 SMNVEV (reference sequence). The J segment lost 3 bases and the V segment lost 3 bases, leaving 3 bases of the junction unmatched. The CDR3 contains 15 residues. The CDR3 region is CASSFRREGYNEQFF. For the CDR3, the DNA is TGTGCCAGCAGTTTTCGGCGGGAGGGCTACAATGAGCAGTTCTTC.

The gene calls are TRBV27 and TRBJ2-5, with 9 bases identical to TRBD1. The V gene end was trimmed by 9 bases and the J gene end by 3 bases; junction bases not matched to a gene: 2. The germline CDR1 and CDR2 sequences are MNHEY and SMNVEV (reference sequence). The CDR3 is made up of 12 amino acids. CDR3 coding DNA: TGTGCCAGTGGGACAGGGAAAGAGACCCAGTACTTC. It codes for CASGTGKETQYF.

The chain is built from TRBV7-8 and TRBJ2-3; D is unclear. The germline V gene encodes CDR1 SGHVS and CDR2 FQNEAQ. The CDR3 covers 14 residues. The V gene lost 7 bases and the J gene lost 1 base, with 12 bases spanning the gap. The CDR3 DNA reads as TGTGCCAGCACCTTCATACGGGGCACAGATACGCAGTATTTT. Its protein is CASTFIRGTDTQYF.

This clone turned up a few times. This sequence joins TRBV7-9 and TRBJ2-2, with 9 positions matching TRBD1. V lost 5 bases and J lost 4; bases outside the gene matches: 5. This CDR3 has 15 residues. Germline V gives CDR1 SEHNR, CDR2 FQNEAQ (reference sequence). DNA for the CDR3: TGTGCCAGCAGCCTACTGACAGGGGGCACCGGGGAGCTGTTTTTT. Its protein product is CASSLLTGGTGELFF.

The chain carries TRBV6-1 and TRBJ1-3; D is ambiguous. The CDR3 has 15 amino acids. Trimming cost V 0 bases and J 0 bases, with 6 bases left between them. The germline V gene has CDR1 MNHNS and CDR2 SASEGT. Here the CDR3 reads CASSEARSSGNTIYF. Written as DNA, the CDR3 is TGTGCCAGCAGTGAAGCTCGCAGCTCTGGAAACACCATATATTTT.

Regarding this clone: The identical CDR3 is also encoded by other nucleotide sequences in the sample. The CDR3 DNA follows: TGTGCCAGCAGCCCCCGTACGAATGAGCAGTTCTTC. Amino acid sequence: CASSPRTNEQFF. The chain employs TRBV7-8 and TRBJ2-1; D call uncertain. V was pared by 5 bases and J by 7 bases, with 9 bases between. From germline, CDR1 is SGHVS and CDR2 FQNEAQ. The CDR3 length is 12 residues.

J is TRBJ1-1 and V is TRBV4-1; D may be TRBD1 (6 bases). V lost 1 base, J lost 4 bases, and 13 bases lay in between. The V gene's germline CDR1 is MGHRA and CDR2 YSYEKL. The CDR3 has 15 amino acids. CDR3 sequence (DNA): TGCGCCAGCAGCCAAGGTGGGGGCTTGAGCACTGAAGCTTTCTTT. Translating it yields CASSQGGGLSTEAFF.